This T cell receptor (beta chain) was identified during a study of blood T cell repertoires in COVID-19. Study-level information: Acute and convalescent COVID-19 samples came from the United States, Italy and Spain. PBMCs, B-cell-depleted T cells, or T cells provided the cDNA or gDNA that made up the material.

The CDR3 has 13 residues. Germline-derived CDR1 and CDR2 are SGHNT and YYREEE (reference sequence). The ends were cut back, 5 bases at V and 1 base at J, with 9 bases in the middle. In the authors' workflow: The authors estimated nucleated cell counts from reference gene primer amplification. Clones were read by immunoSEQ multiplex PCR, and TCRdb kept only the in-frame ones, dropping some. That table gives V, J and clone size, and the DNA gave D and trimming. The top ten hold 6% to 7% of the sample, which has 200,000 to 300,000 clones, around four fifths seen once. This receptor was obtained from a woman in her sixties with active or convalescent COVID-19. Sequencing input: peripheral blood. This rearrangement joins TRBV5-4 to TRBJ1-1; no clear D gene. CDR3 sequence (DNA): TGTGCCAGCAGGGCCGGGAGGAACACTGAAGCTTTCTTT. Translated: CASRAGRNTEAFF.